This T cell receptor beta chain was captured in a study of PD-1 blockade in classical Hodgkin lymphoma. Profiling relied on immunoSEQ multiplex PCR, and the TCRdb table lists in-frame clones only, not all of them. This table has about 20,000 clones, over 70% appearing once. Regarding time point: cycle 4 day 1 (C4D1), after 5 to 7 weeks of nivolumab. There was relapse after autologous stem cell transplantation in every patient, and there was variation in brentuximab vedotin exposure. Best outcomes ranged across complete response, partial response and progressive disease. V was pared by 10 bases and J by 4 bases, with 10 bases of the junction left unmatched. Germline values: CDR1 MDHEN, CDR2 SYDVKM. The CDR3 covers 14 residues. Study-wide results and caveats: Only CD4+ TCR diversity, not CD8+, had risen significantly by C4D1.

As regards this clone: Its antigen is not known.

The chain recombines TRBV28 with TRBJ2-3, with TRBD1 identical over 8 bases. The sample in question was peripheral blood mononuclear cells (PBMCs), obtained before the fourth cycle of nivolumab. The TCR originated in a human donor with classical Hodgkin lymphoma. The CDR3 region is CATFTGGLADTQYF. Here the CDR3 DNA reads TGTGCCACCTTCACAGGGGGGTTGGCAGATACGCAGTATTTT. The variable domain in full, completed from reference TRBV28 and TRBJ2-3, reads DVKVTQSSRYLVKRTGEKVFLECVQDMDHENMFWYRQDPGLGLRLIYFSYDVKMKEKGDIPEGYSVSREKKERFSLILESASTNQTSMYLCATFTGGLADTQYFGPGTRLTVL.